This T cell receptor (beta chain) was sequenced in a study of blood T cell repertoires in COVID-19. The study drew participants aged 18 to 89 years from 20 to 30 US areas. In assigning cohorts, the study relied on participant-reported clinical history. Cohort 3 recovery required two negative PCRs, clearance, or symptom resolution. From germline, CDR1 is SGHNT and CDR2 YENEEA. After removal of 5 bases from V and 4 bases from J, the junction contained 0 bases not matched to a gene. The CDR3 contains 13 residues. In the original analysis: Amplification with reference gene primers provided the estimates of nucleated cell counts. Profiling relied on immunoSEQ multiplex PCR, and the TCRdb table lists in-frame clones only, not all of them. V and J calls plus clone size are reproduced from that table; the DNA served to infer D and trimming. This sample has around 300,000 clones, with over 80% found just once.

Comments on this clone: The sample has other DNA sequences that encode this CDR3 too.

The chain recombines TRBV11-3 with TRBJ2-3; 10 nucleotides agree with TRBD2. Sample: PBMCs or T cells enriched from blood (not recorded which). The TCR was taken from a man younger than 40 who had recovered from COVID-19. CDR3 sequence: CASSLAGADTQYF. The CDR3 DNA follows: TGTGCCAGCAGCCTAGCGGGGGCAGATACGCAGTATTTT. The full variable domain, its missing parts supplied by reference TRBV11-3 and TRBJ2-3, is EAGVVQSPRYKIIEKKQPVAFWCNPISGHNTLYWYLQNLGQGPELLIRYENEEAVDDSQLPKDRFSAERLKGVDSTLKIQPAELGDSAVYLCASSLAGADTQYFGPGTRLTVL.